This T cell receptor (beta chain) comes out of a study of Ad26.COV2.S vaccination and SARS-CoV-2 variants. Turning to the study itself: Participants got Ad26.COV2.S intramuscularly, once or twice 56 days apart. General observations from the study: Similar non-spike TCR breadth was observed in recipients of vaccine and of placebo.

The repertoire was sequenced with immunoSEQ multiplex PCR; TCRdb's copy has only in-frame clones and lacks some. This sample carries about 420,000 clones, roughly 90% of them seen once, and the ten largest clones take 3.5% to 4%. Note on this clone: Its antigen is not identified.

Specified treatment: roughly 19 received Ad26.COV2.S at low or high dose, single or two shots; roughly 5 received placebo; per-sample allocation not given. Sample collection was performed on day 63 after the first vaccine or placebo injection. Ad26.COV2.S expressed prefusion-stabilized spike from the original Wuhan strain. The specimen was peripheral blood, collected in a trial of Ad26.COV2.S vaccine versus placebo. The sequence derives from a person between 18 and 60 years old who received the Ad26.COV2.S COVID-19 vaccine or a placebo.

The CDR3 bases are TGTGCCAGCAGCGACCAAGAGACCCAGTACTTC. This encodes CASSDQETQYF. The chain couples TRBV9 to TRBJ2-5; unclear D gene. The germline CDR1 and CDR2 sequences are SGDLS and YYNGEE. CDR3 length equals 11 residues. Trimming removed 3 bases at V and 0 bases at J, with 0 bases between.